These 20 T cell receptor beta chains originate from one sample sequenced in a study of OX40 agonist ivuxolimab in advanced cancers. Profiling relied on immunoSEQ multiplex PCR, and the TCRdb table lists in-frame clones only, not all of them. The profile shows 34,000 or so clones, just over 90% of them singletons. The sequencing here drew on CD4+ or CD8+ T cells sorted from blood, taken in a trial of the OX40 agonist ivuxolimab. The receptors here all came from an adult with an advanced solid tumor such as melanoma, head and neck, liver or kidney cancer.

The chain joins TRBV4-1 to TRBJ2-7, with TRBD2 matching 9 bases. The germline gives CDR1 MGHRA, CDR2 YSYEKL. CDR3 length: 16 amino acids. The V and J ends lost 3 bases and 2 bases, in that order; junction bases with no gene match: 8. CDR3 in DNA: TGCGCCAGCAGCCACCTTAGCGGGAGAGGGGCCTACGAGCAGTACTTC. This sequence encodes CASSHLSGRGAYEQYF.

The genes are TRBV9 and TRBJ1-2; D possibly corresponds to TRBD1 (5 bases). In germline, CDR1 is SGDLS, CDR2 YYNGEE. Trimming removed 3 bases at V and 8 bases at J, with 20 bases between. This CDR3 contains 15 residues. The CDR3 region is CASSADGQGSSGYTF. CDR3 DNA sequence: TGTGCCAGCAGCGCCGACGGGCAGGGCTCCTCCGGCTACACCTTC.

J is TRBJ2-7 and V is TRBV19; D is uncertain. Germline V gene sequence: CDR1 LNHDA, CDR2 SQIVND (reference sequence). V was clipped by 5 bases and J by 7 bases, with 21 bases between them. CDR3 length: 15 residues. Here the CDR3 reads CASSVNPAFGNEQYV. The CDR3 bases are TGTGCCAGTAGTGTAAATCCCGCCTTTGGGAATGAGCAGTACGTC.

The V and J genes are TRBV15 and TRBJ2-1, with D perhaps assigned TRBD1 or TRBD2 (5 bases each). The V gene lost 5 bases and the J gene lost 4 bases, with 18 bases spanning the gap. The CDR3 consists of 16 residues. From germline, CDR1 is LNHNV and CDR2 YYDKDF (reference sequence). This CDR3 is CATSEYQGVRYNEQFF. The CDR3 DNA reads TGTGCCACCAGCGAATATCAGGGAGTAAGGTACAATGAGCAGTTCTTC.

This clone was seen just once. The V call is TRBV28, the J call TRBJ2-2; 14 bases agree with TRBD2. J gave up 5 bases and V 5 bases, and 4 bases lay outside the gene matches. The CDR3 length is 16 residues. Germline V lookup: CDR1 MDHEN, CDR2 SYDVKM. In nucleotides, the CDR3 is TGTGCCAGCAGTCCGAGGACTAGCGGGGGGACCGGGGAGCTGTTTTTT. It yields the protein CASSPRTSGGTGELFF.

CDR3 amino acids: CSVVKRLAEGDEQFF. DNA of the CDR3: TGCAGCGTTGTTAAACGCCTAGCGGAGGGGGATGAGCAGTTCTTC. This rearrangement joins TRBV29-1 to TRBJ2-1, with D tentatively TRBD2 (7 bases). The CDR3 is 15 residues long. Trimming cost V 4 bases and J 8 bases, with 21 bases left between them. Germline CDR1 is SQVTM and CDR2 is ANQGSEA.

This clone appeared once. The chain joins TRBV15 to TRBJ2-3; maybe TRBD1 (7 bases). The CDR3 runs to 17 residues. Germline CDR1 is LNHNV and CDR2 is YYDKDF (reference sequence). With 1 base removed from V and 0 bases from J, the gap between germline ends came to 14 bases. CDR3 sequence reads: CATSRVPGGTSTDTQYF. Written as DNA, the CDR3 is TGTGCCACCAGCAGAGTGCCAGGGGGGACTAGCACAGATACGCAGTATTTT.

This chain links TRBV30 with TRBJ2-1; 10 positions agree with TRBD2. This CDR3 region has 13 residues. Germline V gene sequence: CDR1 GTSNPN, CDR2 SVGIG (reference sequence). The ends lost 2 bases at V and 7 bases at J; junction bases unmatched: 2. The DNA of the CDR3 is TGTGCCTGGAGTTCGGGACTAGCGAATGAGCAGTTCTTC. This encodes CAWSSGLANEQFF.

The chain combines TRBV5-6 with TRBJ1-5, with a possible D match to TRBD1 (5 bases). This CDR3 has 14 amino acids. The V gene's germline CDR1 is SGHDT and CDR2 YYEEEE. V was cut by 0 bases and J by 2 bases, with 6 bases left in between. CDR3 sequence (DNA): TGTGCCAGCAGCTTGGGGGGGGGCAATCAGCCCCAGCATTTT. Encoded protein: CASSLGGGNQPQHF. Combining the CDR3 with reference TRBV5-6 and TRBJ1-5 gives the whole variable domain DAGVTQSPTHLIKTRGQQVTLRCSPKSGHDTVSWYQQALGQGPQFIFQYYEEEERQRGNFPDRFSGHQFPNYSSELNVNALLLGDSALYLCASSLGGGNQPQHFGDGTRLSIL.

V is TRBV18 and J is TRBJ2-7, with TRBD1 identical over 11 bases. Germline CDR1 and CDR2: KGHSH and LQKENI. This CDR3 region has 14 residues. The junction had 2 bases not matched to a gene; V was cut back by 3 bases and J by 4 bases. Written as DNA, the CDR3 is TGTGCCAGCTCACCCGGGACAGGGGGTTACGAGCAGTACGTC. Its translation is CASSPGTGGYEQYV.

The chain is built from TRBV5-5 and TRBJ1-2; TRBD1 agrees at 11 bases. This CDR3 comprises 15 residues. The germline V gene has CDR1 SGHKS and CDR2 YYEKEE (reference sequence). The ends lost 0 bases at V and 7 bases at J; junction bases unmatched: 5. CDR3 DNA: TGTGCCAGCAGCTTGGGGAGGACAGGGGGCCGTGGCTACACCTTC. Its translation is CASSLGRTGGRGYTF.

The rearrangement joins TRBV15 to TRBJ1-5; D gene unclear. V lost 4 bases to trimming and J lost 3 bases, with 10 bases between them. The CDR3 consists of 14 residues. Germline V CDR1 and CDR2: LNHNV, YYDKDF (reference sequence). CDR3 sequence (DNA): TGTGCCACCAGCATCTTACAGCCCAATCAGCCCCAGCATTTT. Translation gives CATSILQPNQPQHF.

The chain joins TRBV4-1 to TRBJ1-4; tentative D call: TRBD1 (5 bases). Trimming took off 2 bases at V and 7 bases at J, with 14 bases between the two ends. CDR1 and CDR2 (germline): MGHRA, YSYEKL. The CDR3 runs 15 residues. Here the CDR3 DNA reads TGCGCCAGCAGCCAACACAGGACGTCTCTTGAAAAACTGTTTTTT. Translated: CASSQHRTSLEKLFF.

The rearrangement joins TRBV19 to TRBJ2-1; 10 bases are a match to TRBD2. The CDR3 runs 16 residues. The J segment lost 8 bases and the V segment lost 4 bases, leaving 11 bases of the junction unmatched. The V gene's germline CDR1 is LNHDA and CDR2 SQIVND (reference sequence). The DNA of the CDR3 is TGTGCCAGTAGTACTCCGTTTAGCGGGAGGTACGATGAGCAGTTCTTC. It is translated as CASSTPFSGRYDEQFF. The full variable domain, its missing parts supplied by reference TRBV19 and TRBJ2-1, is DGGITQSPKYLFRKEGQNVTLSCEQNLNHDAMYWYRQDPGQGLRLIYYSQIVNDFQKGDIAEGYSVSREKKESFPLTVTSAQKNPTAFYLCASSTPFSGRYDEQFFGPGTRLTVL.

The CDR3: CASSKEPYIAGALRDEQFF. The CDR3 nucleotides are TGTGCCAGCAGCAAGGAACCCTACATAGCGGGAGCCCTGCGCGATGAGCAGTTCTTC. The J gene is TRBJ2-1, the V gene TRBV21-1; the table calls TRBD2, which could not be checked here. TRBV21-1 is a pseudogene. The CDR3 sequence is 19 residues long.

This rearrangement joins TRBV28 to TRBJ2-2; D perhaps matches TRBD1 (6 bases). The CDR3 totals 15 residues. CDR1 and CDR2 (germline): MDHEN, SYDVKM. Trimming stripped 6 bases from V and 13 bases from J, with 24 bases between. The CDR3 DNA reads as TGTGCCAGCAGCTGGACAGCTACCCATACCCGCGGGCTGTTTTTT. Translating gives CASSWTATHTRGLFF.

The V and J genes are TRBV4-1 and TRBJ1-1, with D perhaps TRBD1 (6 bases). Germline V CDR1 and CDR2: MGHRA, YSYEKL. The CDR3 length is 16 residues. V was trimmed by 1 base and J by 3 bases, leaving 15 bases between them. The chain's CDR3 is CASSQVLGHRYTEAFF. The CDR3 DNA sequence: TGCGCCAGCAGCCAAGTACTGGGACACAGGTACACTGAAGCTTTCTTT.

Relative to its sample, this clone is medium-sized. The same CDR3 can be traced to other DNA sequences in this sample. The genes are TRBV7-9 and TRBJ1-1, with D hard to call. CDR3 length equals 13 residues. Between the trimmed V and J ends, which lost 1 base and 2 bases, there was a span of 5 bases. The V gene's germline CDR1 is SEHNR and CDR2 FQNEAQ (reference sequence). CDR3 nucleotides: TGTGCCAGCAGCTTAGACCTAAACACTGAAGCTTTCTTT. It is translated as CASSLDLNTEAFF.

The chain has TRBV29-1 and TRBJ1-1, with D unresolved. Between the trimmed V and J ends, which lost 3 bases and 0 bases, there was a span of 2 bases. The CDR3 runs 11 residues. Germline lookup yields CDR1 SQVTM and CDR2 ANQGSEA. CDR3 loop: CSVDVNTEAFF. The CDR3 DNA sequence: TGCAGCGTTGACGTGAACACTGAAGCTTTCTTT.

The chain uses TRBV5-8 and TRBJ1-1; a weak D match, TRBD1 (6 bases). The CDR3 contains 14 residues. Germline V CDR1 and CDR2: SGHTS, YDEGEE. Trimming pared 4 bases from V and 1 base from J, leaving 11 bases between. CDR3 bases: TGTGCCAGCAGCCCCGTCAGGGGGAACACTGAAGCTTTCTTT. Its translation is CASSPVRGNTEAFF.